This T cell receptor (beta chain) was recorded in a study of T cell repertoires in cytomegalovirus infection. For the study at large: The public TCR beta signatures pointed to both CMV infection and matching HLA type. Whole-study results and caveats: Carriers of CMV and the relevant HLA type were discriminated by public TCR beta frequency. CMV-specific TCR beta clonotypes restricted by HLA-C dominated the ex vivo response.

V dropped 0 bases and J dropped 2 bases, with 10 bases sitting between them. There are 15 residues in the CDR3. Looked up from germline, CDR1 is WNHNN and CDR2 is SYGVQD (reference sequence). This clonotype showed up many times. Its antigen is unidentified. TCRdb reprocessed the reads via MiXCR and lists one record per CDR3 protein. The sample has 700,000 to 850,000 distinct CDR3 sequences; about 33% are singletons. This specimen was cultured CD8+ T cells from PBMCs, taken from culture after CMV antigen stimulation. This chain links TRBV10-1 with TRBJ2-5, with unresolved D. This TCR derives from a human donor in good health (CMV status not recorded). Some clones in this sample may be carry-over from other donors' samples. CDR3 amino acids: CASSESATGQETQYF. CDR3 DNA sequence: TGCGCCAGCAGTGAGTCGGCGACTGGACAAGAGACCCAGTACTTC.